This T cell receptor (beta chain) was documented in a study of blood T cell repertoires in COVID-19. Study at large: The United States, Italy and Spain provided the acute and convalescent COVID-19 samples. PBMCs, B-cell-depleted T cells, or T cells were the source of the cDNA or gDNA that made up the material.

The table came from immunoSEQ multiplex PCR; TCRdb's copy has only in-frame clones and leaves some out. The data hold about 110,000 clones, with 70% to 90% observed a single time. Looked up from germline, CDR1 is SGHTA and CDR2 is FQGNSA. The V gene end was trimmed by 1 base and the J gene end by 6 bases; junction bases not matched to a gene: 12. The CDR3 runs 17 residues. This TCR derives from a man aged 35 to 55 with acute or convalescent COVID-19. This chain links TRBV7-2 with TRBJ2-3; 8 bases match TRBD2. Sample: peripheral blood. This chain's CDR3 is CASSLGFIRGGPDTQYF. The CDR3 DNA follows: TGTGCCAGCAGCTTAGGGTTTATACGGGGGGGCCCGGATACGCAGTATTTT.